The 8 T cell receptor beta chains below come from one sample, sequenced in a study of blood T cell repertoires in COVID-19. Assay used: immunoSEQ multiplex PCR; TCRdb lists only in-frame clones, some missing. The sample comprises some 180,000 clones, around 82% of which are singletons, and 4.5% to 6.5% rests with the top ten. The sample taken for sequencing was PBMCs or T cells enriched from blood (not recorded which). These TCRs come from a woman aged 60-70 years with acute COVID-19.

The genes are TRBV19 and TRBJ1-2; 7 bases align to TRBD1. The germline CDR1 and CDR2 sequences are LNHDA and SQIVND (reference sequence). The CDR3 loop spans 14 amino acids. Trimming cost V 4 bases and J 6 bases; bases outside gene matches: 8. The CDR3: CASSTPGTANGYTF. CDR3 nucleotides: TGTGCCAGTAGTACACCCGGGACAGCAAATGGCTACACCTTC.

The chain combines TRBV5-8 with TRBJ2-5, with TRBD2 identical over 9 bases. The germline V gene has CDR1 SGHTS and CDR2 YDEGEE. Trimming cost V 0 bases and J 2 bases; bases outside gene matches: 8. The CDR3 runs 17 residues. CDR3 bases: TGTGCCAGCAGCTTGGTCCCCCGCGGGGGGGCACAAGAGACCCAGTACTTC. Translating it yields CASSLVPRGGAQETQYF.

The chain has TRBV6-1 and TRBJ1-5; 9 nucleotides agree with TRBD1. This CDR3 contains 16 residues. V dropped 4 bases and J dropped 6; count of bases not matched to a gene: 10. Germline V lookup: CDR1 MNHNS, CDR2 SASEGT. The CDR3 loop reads CASSAYGQGRFQPQHF. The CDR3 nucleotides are TGTGCCAGCAGTGCGTATGGACAGGGGCGCTTTCAGCCCCAGCATTTT.

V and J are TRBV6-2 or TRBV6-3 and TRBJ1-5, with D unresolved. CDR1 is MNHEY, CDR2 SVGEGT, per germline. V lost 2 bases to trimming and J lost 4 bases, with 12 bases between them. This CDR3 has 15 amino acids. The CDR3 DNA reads TGTGCCAGCAGTTACGGGAGGATAGGGAATCAGCCCCAGCATTTT. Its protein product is CASSYGRIGNQPQHF.

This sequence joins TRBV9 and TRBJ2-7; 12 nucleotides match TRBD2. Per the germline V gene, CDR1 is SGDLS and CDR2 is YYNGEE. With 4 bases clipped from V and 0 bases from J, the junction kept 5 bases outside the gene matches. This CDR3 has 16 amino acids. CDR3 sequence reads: CASSSSTSGSSYEQYF. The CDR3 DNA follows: TGTGCCAGCAGCTCGTCGACTAGCGGGAGCTCCTACGAGCAGTACTTC.

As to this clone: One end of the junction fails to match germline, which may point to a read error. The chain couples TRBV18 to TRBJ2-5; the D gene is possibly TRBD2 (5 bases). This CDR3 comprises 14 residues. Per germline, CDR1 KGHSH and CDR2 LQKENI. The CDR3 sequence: CASSPGNSAEPQYF. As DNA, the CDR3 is TGTGCCAGCTCACCAGGCAATAGCGCAGAGCCCCAGTACTTC. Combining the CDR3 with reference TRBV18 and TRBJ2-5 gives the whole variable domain NAGVMQNPRHLVRRRGQEARLRCSPMKGHSHVYWYRQLPEEGLKFMVYLQKENIIDESGMPKERFSAEFPKEGPSILRIQQVVRGDSAAYFCASSPGNSAEPQYFGPGTRLLVL.

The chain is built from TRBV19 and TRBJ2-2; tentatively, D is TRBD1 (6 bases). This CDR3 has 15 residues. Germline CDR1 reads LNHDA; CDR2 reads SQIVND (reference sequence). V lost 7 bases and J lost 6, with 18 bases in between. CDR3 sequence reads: CASTKYTQGSGELFF. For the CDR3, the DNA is TGTGCCAGTACCAAGTACACACAGGGATCCGGGGAGCTGTTTTTT.

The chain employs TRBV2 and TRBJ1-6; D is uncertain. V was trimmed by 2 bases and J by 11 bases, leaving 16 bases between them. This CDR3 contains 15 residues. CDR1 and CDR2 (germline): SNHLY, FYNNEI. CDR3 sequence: CASSETPLEKPPLHF. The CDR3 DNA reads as TGTGCCAGCAGTGAAACCCCCCTGGAGAAGCCACCCCTCCACTTT.